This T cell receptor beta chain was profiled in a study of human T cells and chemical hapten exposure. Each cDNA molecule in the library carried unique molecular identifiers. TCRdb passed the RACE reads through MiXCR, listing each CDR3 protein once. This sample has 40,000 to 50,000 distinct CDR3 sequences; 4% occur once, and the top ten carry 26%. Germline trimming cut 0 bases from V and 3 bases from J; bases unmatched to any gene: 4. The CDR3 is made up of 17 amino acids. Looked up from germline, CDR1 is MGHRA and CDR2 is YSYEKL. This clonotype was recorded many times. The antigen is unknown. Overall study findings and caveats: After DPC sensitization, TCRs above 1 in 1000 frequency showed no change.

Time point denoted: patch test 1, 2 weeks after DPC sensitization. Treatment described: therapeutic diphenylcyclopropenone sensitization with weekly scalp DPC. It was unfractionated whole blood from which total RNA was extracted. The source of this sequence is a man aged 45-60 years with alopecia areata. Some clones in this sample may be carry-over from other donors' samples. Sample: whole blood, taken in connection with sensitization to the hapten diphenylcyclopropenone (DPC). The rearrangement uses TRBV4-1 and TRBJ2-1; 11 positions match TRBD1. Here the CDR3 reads CASSQEGTGGFYNEQFF. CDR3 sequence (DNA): TGCGCCAGCAGCCAAGAAGGGACAGGGGGTTTCTACAATGAGCAGTTCTTC.